This record covers a single TCR beta chain. Its antigen is unidentified. These data originate in a study of T cells in Graves' hyperthyroidism and ophthalmopathy. Study summary: Peripheral blood was taken when the disease was first diagnosed, before any treatment began. Study-wide findings and caveats: Ophthalmopathy was told apart from stable hyperthyroidism by a 13 V-J model.

The CDR3 is 16 residues long. With 6 bases removed from V and 1 base from J, the gap between germline ends came to 18 bases. Per germline, CDR1 MDHEN and CDR2 SYDVKM. The investigators amplified TCR beta CDR3 regions from RNA transcripts. The primer set for the first-round RT-PCR of the TCR CDR3 was HTBI. TCRdb analysed the multiplex PCR reads with MiXCR anew, one entry per CDR3 protein. The data contain approximately 570,000 distinct CDR3 sequences, 15% to 20% of them singletons. Sequences were obtained from blood. This TCR came from a man aged 35 to 55 with Graves' ophthalmopathy. J is TRBJ1-2 and V is TRBV28; D possibly corresponds to TRBD1 (6 bases). This CDR3 is CASSTPGTRGNYGYTF. The CDR3, as DNA: TGTGCCAGCAGCACCCCCGGGACACGGGGTAACTATGGCTACACCTTC.